This T cell receptor beta chain was identified in a study of high-grade serous ovarian cancer treatment subgroups. The CDR3 is 14 amino acids. Looked up from germline, CDR1 is MNHNY and CDR2 is SVGAGI (reference sequence). The V and J ends lost 2 bases and 3 bases respectively, with 10 bases between them. Sequencing was performed with immunoSEQ multiplex PCR; in TCRdb, only in-frame clones are kept and a portion is missing. The sample contains some 40,000 clones, 79% of which appear only once. On this clone itself: Its target is unknown.

Tumor samples were obtained before definitive surgery or chemotherapy. Study-level findings and limits: CDR1 and CDR2 were left unanalyzed; analyses focused on CDR3.

The genes are TRBV6-6 and TRBJ1-2; perhaps TRBD1 as D (5 bases). This clonotype was sampled from a human donor with high-grade serous ovarian cancer. The specimen sequenced was tumor tissue. DNA of the CDR3: TGTGCCAGCAGTTACGGTGGGACGGACTATGGCTACACCTTC. This encodes CASSYGGTDYGYTF.